The rows below give T cell receptor beta chains drawn from one sample of a study of shared clonotypes between healthy human individuals. Profiled with immunoSEQ multiplex PCR; TCRdb holds only in-frame clones, not every one. The sample shows 950,000 to 1,100,000 clones, roughly 70% of them seen only once. The sequenced sample consisted of memory CD4+ T cells sorted from blood. The receptor set was obtained from a man younger than 35 in good health. The CDR3 runs from the conserved cysteine through the conserved F or W. The D gene is left open where the match is weak. Clone sizes are given selectively: once, few, many, or a class where the clone is expanded.

clone_size: NA; j_call: TRBJ2-4; v_call: TRBV7-9; d_call: TRBD2; cdr3_nt: TGTGCCAGCAGCTTACCTAGCGGGAGGGAGGCCAAAAACATTCAGTACTTC; cdr3_aa: CASSLPSGREAKNIQYF
clone_size: few; j_call: TRBJ1-5; v_call: TRBV6-6; d_call: TRBD1; cdr3_nt: TGTGCCGGTCAGGGGGTCATCAATCAGCCCCAGCATTTT; cdr3_aa: CAGQGVINQPQHF
clone_size: NA; j_call: TRBJ2-3; v_call: TRBV5-4; d_call: NA; cdr3_nt: TGTGCCAGCAGCTTGGAGTCTAGCACAGATACGCAGTATTTT; cdr3_aa: CASSLESSTDTQYF
clone_size: NA; j_call: TRBJ1-5; v_call: TRBV19; d_call: NA; cdr3_nt: TGTGCCAGTATGCAGGGAACGGGCAATCAGCCCCAGCATTTT; cdr3_aa: CASMQGTGNQPQHF
clone_size: NA; j_call: TRBJ1-2; v_call: TRBV28; d_call: NA; cdr3_nt: TGTGCCAGCAGTACAGGACCTAACTATGGCTACACCTTC; cdr3_aa: CASSTGPNYGYTF
clone_size: few; j_call: TRBJ2-2; v_call: TRBV7-3; d_call: NA; cdr3_nt: TGTGCCAGCAGCCGAGGGGGAAACACCGGGGAGCTGTTTTTT; cdr3_aa: CASSRGGNTGELFF
clone_size: NA; j_call: TRBJ1-4; v_call: TRBV2; d_call: TRBD1; cdr3_nt: TGTGCCAGCAGATCGACAGGGGGCGAGCTTAGGGAAAAACTGTTTTTT; cdr3_aa: CASRSTGGELREKLFF
clone_size: NA; j_call: TRBJ2-1; v_call: TRBV5-1; d_call: TRBD2; cdr3_nt: TGCGCCAGCAGCTTGGATTACGGGAGGGCCGGGAATGAGCAGTTCTTC; cdr3_aa: CASSLDYGRAGNEQFF
clone_size: NA; j_call: TRBJ1-2; v_call: TRBV6-1; d_call: NA; cdr3_nt: TGTGCCAGCAGTGAGCGCAGAGGACATCCACTTCCCTATGGCTACACCTTC; cdr3_aa: CASSERRGHPLPYGYTF
clone_size: NA; j_call: TRBJ1-2; v_call: TRBV6-1; d_call: NA; cdr3_nt: TGTGCCAGCAGTGAGTTCGGGGAAGGAAGCTATGGCTACACCTTC; cdr3_aa: CASSEFGEGSYGYTF
clone_size: NA; j_call: TRBJ1-3; v_call: TRBV6-5; d_call: NA; cdr3_nt: TGTGCCAGCAGCGGTGGAAACACCATATATTTT; cdr3_aa: CASSGGNTIYF
clone_size: NA; j_call: TRBJ1-6; v_call: TRBV5-1; d_call: NA; cdr3_nt: TGCGCCAGCAGCTTGACAGGGATGATGGATTCACCCCTCCACTTT; cdr3_aa: CASSLTGMMDSPLHF
clone_size: NA; j_call: TRBJ2-7; v_call: TRBV7-9; d_call: NA; cdr3_nt: TGTGCCAGCAGCCCTCGACGGGGAGGGGGCTTCGACGAGCAGTACTTC; cdr3_aa: CASSPRRGGGFDEQYF
clone_size: NA; j_call: TRBJ1-5; v_call: TRBV19; d_call: NA; cdr3_nt: TGTGCCAGTAGTACCCAACACAGGGTCCCGGGGCCCCAGCATTTT; cdr3_aa: CASSTQHRVPGPQHF
clone_size: NA; j_call: TRBJ2-7; v_call: TRBV19; d_call: NA; cdr3_nt: TGTGCCAGCGGGGGGACAGGTCCCTACGAGCAGTACTTC; cdr3_aa: CASGGTGPYEQYF
clone_size: NA; j_call: TRBJ2-7; v_call: TRBV18; d_call: TRBD1; cdr3_nt: TGTGCCAGCTCACGGGACAGGGGTACCGTCTACGAGCAGTACTTC; cdr3_aa: CASSRDRGTVYEQYF
clone_size: NA; j_call: TRBJ2-3; v_call: TRBV5-1; d_call: NA; cdr3_nt: TGCGCCAGCAGCTTGGCGGGGTTACCTAGGTCAGATACGCAGTATTTT; cdr3_aa: CASSLAGLPRSDTQYF
clone_size: NA; j_call: TRBJ1-1; v_call: TRBV7-2; d_call: NA; cdr3_nt: TGTGCCAGTATGGCCCAGTCGAACACTGAAGCTTTCTTT; cdr3_aa: CASMAQSNTEAFF
clone_size: NA; j_call: TRBJ2-1; v_call: TRBV7-2; d_call: NA; cdr3_nt: TGTGCCAGCAGCTTGGCCCCCCAAAATGAGCAGTTCTTC; cdr3_aa: CASSLAPQNEQFF
clone_size: NA; j_call: TRBJ2-7; v_call: TRBV5-1; d_call: NA; cdr3_nt: TGCGCCAGCAGCTTGGGGGGGGAACCCTACGAGCAGTACTTC; cdr3_aa: CASSLGGEPYEQYF
clone_size: NA; j_call: TRBJ2-1; v_call: TRBV28; d_call: TRBD2; cdr3_nt: TGTGCCAGCAGAGAAACCGGGACTAGAGGGTCTGAGCAGTTCTTC; cdr3_aa: CASRETGTRGSEQFF
clone_size: NA; j_call: TRBJ2-5; v_call: TRBV19; d_call: NA; cdr3_nt: TGTGCCAGTAGTACGACGGCAGGGACCCAGTACTTC; cdr3_aa: CASSTTAGTQYF
clone_size: NA; j_call: TRBJ1-3; v_call: TRBV7-6; d_call: NA; cdr3_nt: TGTGCCAGCAGCCCAAGGGCCTCGGACAGCCTCTCTGGAAACACCATATATTTT; cdr3_aa: CASSPRASDSLSGNTIYF
clone_size: NA; j_call: TRBJ2-7; v_call: TRBV6-1; d_call: NA; cdr3_nt: TGTGCCAGCAGTGAGAGAGCCAGGGACGAGCAGTACTTC; cdr3_aa: CASSERARDEQYF
clone_size: NA; j_call: TRBJ2-5; v_call: TRBV29-1; d_call: NA; cdr3_nt: TGCAGCGTTGAGGCGAGGGCCACAGAGACCCAGTACTTC; cdr3_aa: CSVEARATETQYF
clone_size: once; j_call: TRBJ2-3; v_call: TRBV2; d_call: TRBD2; cdr3_nt: TGTGCCAGCAGGGGAGGGTCAGATACGCAGTATTTT; cdr3_aa: CASRGGSDTQYF
clone_size: NA; j_call: TRBJ2-7; v_call: TRBV6-1; d_call: NA; cdr3_nt: TGTGCCAGCAGTCTTGGGCCGGGCGAGCAGTACTTC; cdr3_aa: CASSLGPGEQYF
clone_size: NA; j_call: TRBJ2-7; v_call: TRBV19; d_call: NA; cdr3_nt: TGTGCCAGTAGTCACGGGACTCGGCAGTACTTC; cdr3_aa: CASSHGTRQYF
clone_size: NA; j_call: TRBJ2-7; v_call: TRBV2; d_call: TRBD2; cdr3_nt: TGTGCCAGCAGTGGGGGACTAGCGCCGACCTACGAGCAGTACTTC; cdr3_aa: CASSGGLAPTYEQYF
clone_size: NA; j_call: TRBJ2-1; v_call: TRBV7-2; d_call: TRBD2; cdr3_nt: TGTGCCAGCAGCTTAACTCGGGGGGTCGACGAGCAGTTCTTC; cdr3_aa: CASSLTRGVDEQFF